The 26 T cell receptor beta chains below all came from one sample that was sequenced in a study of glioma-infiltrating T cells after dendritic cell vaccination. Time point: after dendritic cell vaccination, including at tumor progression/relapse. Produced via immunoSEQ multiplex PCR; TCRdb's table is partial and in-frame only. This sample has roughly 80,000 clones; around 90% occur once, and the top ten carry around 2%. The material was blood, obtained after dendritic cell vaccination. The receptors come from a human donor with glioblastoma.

The CDR3, as DNA: TGTGCCAGCAGCCAAGATCTATTCAGGGCTTTGAATTCACCCCTCCACTTT. It yields the protein CASSQDLFRALNSPLHF. J is TRBJ1-6 and V is TRBV4-2; D possibly corresponds to TRBD1 (5 bases). The germline V gene has CDR1 LGHNA and CDR2 YNFKEQ. Trimming removed 0 bases from V and 7 bases from J, with 16 bases in between. This CDR3 comprises 17 residues.

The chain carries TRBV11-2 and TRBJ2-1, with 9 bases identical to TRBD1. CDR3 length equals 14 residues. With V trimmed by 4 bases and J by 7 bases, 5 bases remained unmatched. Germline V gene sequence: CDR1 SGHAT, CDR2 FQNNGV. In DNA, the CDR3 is TGTGCCAGCAGCTCGACAGGGGGAGATAATGAGCAGTTCTTC. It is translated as CASSSTGGDNEQFF.

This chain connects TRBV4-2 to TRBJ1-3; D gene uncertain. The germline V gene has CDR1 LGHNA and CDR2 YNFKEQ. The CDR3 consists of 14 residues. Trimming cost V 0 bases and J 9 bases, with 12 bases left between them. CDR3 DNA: TGTGCCAGCAGCCAAGAGACCCTAACGGGCACCATATATTTT. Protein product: CASSQETLTGTIYF.

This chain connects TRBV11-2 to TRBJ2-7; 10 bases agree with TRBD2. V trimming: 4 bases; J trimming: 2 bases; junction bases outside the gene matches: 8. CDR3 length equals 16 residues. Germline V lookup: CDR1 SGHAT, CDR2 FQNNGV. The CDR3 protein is CASSWGASGSPYEQYF. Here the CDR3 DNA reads TGTGCCAGCAGCTGGGGGGCTAGCGGGAGCCCCTACGAGCAGTACTTC.

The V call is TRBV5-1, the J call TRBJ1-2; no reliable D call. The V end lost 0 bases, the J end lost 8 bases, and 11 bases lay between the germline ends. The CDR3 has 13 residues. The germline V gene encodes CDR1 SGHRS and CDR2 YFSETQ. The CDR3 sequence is CASSLVLTEGYTF. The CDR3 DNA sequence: TGCGCCAGCAGCTTGGTTCTTACAGAGGGCTACACCTTC.

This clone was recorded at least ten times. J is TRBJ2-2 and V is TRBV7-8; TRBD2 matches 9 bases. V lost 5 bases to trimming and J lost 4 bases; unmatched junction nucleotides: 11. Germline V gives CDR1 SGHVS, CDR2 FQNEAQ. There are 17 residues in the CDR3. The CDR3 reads CASSPKRLADPTGELFF. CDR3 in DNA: TGTGCCAGCAGCCCCAAAAGACTAGCGGATCCCACCGGGGAGCTGTTTTTT.

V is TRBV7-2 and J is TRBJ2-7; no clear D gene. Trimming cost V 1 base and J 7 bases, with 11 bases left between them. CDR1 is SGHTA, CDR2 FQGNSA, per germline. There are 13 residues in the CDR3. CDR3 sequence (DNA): TGTGCCAGCAGCTTAGAACAGCCCACTGAGCAGTACTTC. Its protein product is CASSLEQPTEQYF.

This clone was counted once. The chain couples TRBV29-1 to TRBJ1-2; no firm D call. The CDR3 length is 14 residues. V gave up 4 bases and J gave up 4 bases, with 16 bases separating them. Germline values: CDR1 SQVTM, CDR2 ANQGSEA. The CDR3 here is CSVGETLLAYGYTF. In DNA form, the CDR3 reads TGCAGCGTTGGCGAGACGCTGCTAGCCTATGGCTACACCTTC.

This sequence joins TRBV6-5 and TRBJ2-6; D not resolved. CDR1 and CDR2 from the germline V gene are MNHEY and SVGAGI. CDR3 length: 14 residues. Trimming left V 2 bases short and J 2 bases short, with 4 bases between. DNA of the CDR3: TGTGCCAGCAGTTACACAGCTGGGGCCAACGTCCTGACTTTC. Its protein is CASSYTAGANVLTF.

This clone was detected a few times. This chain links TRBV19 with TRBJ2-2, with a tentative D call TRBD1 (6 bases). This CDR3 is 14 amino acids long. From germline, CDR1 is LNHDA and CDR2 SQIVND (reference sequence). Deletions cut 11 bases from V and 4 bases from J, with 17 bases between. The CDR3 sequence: CAGQGPGPTGELFF. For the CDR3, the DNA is TGTGCCGGTCAGGGGCCAGGGCCCACCGGGGAGCTGTTTTTT. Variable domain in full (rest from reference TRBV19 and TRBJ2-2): DGGITQSPKYLFRKEGQNVTLSCEQNLNHDAMYWYRQDPGQGLRLIYYSQIVNDFQKGDIAEGYSVSREKKESFPLTVTSAQKNPTAFYLCAGQGPGPTGELFFGEGSRLTVL.

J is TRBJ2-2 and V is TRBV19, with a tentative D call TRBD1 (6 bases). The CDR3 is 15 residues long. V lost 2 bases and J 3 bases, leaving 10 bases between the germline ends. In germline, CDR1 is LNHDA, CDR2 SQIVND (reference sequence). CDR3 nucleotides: TGTGCCAGTAGTATAACAGGGTGGGACACCGGGGAGCTGTTTTTT. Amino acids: CASSITGWDTGELFF.

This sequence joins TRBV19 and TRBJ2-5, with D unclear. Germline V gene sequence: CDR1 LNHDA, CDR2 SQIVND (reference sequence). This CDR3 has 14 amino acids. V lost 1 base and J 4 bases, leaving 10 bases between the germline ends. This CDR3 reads CASSIVIGGETQYF. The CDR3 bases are TGTGCCAGTAGTATAGTGATAGGCGGAGAGACCCAGTACTTC.

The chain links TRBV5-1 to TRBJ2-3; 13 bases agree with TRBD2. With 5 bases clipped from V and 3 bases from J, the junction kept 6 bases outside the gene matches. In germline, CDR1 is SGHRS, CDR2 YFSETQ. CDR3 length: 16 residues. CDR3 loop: CASSTSGGGETDTQYF. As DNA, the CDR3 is TGCGCCAGCAGTACTAGCGGGGGGGGAGAGACAGATACGCAGTATTTT.

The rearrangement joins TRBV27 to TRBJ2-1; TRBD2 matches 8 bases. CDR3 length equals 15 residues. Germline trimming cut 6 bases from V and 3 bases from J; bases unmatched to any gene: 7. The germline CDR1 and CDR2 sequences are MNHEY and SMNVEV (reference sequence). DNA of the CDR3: TGTGCCAGCAGCACAAGCACTAGCGGCTACAATGAGCAGTTCTTC. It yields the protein CASSTSTSGYNEQFF.

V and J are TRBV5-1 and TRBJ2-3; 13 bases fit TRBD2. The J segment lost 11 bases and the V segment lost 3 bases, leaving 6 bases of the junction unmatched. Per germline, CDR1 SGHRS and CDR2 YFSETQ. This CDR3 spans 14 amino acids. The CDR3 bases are TGCGCCAGCAGCTCGACTAGCGGGGGGCTGATGCAGTATTTT. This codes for CASSSTSGGLMQYF.

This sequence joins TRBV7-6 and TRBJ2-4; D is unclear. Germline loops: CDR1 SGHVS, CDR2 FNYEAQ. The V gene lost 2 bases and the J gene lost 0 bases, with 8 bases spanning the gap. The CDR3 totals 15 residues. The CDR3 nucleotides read TGTGCCAGCAGCTTAATGGAGTCAGCCAAAAACATTCAGTACTTC. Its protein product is CASSLMESAKNIQYF.

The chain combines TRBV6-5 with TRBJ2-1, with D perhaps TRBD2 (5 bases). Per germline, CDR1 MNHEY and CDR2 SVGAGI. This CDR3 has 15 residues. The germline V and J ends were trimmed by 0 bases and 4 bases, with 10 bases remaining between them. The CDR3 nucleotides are TGTGCCAGCAGTTACTCTGGGAGCGCATACAATGAGCAGTTCTTC. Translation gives CASSYSGSAYNEQFF.

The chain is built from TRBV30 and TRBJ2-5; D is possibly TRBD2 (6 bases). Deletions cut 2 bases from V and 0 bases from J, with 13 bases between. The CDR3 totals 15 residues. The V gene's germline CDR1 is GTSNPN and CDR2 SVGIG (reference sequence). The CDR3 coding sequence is TGTGCCTGGAGTAGGGCTGGACTATACCAAGAGACCCAGTACTTC. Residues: CAWSRAGLYQETQYF.

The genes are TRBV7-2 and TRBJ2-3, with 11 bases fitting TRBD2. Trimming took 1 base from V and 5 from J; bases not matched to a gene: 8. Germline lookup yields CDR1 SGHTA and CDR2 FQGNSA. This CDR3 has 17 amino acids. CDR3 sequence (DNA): TGTGCCAGCAGCTTAGAAGTTAGCGGGAGGGGTGGAGATACGCAGTATTTT. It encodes CASSLEVSGRGGDTQYF.

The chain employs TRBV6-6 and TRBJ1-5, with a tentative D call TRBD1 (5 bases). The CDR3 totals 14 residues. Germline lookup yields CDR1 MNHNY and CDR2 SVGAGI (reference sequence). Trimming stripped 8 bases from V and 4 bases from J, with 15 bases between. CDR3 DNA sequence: TGTGCCAGCGTCGGGGGGTTAAGAAATCAGCCCCAGCATTTT. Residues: CASVGGLRNQPQHF.

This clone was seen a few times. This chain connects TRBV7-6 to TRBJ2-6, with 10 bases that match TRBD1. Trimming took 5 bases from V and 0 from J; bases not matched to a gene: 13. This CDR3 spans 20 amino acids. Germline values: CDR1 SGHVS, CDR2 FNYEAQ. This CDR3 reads CASSQDPRDRGISGANVLTF. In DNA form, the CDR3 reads TGTGCCAGCAGCCAAGATCCGCGGGACAGGGGAATCTCTGGGGCCAACGTCCTGACTTTC. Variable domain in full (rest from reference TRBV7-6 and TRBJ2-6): GAGVSQSPRYKVTKRGQDVALRCDPISGHVSLYWYRQALGQGPEFLTYFNYEAQQDKSGLPNDRFSAERPEGSISTLTIQRTEQRDSAMYRCASSQDPRDRGISGANVLTFGAGSRLTVL.

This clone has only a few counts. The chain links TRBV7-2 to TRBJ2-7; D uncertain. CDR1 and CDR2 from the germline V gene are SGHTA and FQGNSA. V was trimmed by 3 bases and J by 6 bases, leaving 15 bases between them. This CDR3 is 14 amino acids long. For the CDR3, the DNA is TGTGCCAGCAGCTTTAACCGCCAGAGGTCCGAGCAGTACTTC. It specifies CASSFNRQRSEQYF. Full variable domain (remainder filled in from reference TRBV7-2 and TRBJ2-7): GAGVSQSPSNKVTEKGKDVELRCDPISGHTALYWYRQSLGQGLEFLIYFQGNSAPDKSGLPSDRFSAERTGGSVSTLTIQRTQQEDSAVYLCASSFNRQRSEQYFGPGTRLTVT.

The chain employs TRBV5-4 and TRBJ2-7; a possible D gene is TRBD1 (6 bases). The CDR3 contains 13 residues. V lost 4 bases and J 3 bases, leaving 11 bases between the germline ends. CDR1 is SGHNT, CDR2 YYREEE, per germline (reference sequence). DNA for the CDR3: TGTGCCAGCAGCCTGGGACAAAACTACGAGCAGTACTTC. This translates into CASSLGQNYEQYF.

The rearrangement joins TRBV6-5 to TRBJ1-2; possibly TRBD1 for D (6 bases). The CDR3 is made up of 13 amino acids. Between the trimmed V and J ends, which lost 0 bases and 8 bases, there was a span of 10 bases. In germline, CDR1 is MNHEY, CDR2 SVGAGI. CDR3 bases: TGTGCCAGCAGTTACTCGACGGGGGGCGGCTACACCTTC. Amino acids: CASSYSTGGGYTF.

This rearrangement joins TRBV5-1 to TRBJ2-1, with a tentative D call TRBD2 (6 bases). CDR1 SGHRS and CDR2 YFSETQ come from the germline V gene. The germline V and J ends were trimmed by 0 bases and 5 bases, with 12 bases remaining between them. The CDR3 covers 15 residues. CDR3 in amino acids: CASSLVFGGNNEQFF. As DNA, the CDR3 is TGCGCCAGCAGCTTGGTCTTCGGGGGTAACAATGAGCAGTTCTTC.

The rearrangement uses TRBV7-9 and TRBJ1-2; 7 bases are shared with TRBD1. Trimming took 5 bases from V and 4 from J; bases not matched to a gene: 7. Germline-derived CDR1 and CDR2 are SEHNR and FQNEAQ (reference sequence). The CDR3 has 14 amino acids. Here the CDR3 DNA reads TGTGCCAGCAGCCCCAGACAGGGTGGCTATGGCTACACCTTC. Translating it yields CASSPRQGGYGYTF.